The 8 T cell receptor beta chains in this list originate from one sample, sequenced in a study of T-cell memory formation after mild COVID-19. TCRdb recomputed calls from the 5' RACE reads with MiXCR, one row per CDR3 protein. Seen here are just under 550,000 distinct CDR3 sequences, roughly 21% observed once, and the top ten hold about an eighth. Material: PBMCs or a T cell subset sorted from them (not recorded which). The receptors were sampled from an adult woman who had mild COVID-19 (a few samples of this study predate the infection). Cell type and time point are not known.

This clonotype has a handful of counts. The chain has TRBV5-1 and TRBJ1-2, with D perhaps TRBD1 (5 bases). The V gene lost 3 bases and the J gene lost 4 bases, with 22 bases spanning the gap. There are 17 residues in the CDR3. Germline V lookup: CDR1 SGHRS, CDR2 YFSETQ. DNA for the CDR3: TGCGCCAGCAGCTGGGCCTCCGGGACCCAAGACCGCTATGGCTACACCTTC. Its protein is CASSWASGTQDRYGYTF.

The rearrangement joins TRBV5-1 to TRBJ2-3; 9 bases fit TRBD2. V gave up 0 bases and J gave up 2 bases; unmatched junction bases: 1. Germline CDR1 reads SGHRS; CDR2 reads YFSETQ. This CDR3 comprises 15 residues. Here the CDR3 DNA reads TGCGCCAGCAGCTTGGCTAGCGGGGCCACAGATACGCAGTATTTT. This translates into CASSLASGATDTQYF.

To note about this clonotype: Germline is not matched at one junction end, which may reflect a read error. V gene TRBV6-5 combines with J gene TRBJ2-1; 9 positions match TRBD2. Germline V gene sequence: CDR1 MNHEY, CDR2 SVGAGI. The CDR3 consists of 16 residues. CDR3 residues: CSSSYSTAGGRHEQFF. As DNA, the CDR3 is TGTTCCAGCAGTTACTCGACGGCGGGAGGGCGTCATGAGCAGTTCTTC.

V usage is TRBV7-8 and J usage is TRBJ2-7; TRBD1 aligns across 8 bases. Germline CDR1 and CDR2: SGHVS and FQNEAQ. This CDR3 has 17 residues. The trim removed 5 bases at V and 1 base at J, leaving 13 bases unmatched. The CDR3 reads CASSRSVRDRLSYEQYF. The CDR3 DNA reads TGTGCCAGCAGCCGATCCGTGAGGGACAGGTTGTCCTACGAGCAGTACTTC.

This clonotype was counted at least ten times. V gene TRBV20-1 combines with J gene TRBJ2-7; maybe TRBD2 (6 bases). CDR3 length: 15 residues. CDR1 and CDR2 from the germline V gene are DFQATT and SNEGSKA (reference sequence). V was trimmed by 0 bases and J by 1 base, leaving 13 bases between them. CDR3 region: CSARDLGGESYEQYF. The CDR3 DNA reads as TGCAGTGCTAGAGATCTGGGGGGAGAATCCTACGAGCAGTACTTC.

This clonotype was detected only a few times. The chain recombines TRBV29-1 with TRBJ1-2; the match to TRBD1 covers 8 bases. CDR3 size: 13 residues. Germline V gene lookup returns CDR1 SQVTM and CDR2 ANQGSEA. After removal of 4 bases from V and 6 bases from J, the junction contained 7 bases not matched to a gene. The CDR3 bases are TGCAGCGTTGCGCGACAGGGGATGGATGGCTACACCTTC. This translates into CSVARQGMDGYTF.

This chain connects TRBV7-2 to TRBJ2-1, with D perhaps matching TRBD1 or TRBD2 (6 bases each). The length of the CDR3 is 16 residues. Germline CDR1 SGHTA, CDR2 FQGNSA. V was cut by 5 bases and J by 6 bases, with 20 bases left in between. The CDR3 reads CASSPGGTTRGNEQFF. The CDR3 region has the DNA TGTGCCAGCAGCCCGGGCGGGACAACCCGCGGCAATGAGCAGTTCTTC.

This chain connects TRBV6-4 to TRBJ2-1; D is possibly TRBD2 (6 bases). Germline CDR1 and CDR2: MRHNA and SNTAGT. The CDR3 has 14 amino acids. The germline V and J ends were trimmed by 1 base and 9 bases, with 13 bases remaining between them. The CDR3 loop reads CASSDFGPGGEQFF. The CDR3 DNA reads TGTGCCAGCAGTGACTTTGGACCCGGGGGTGAGCAGTTCTTC.